A selection of T cell receptor beta chains follows, all from one sample in a study of blood T cell repertoires in COVID-19. Repertoires were generated with immunoSEQ multiplex PCR, while TCRdb's copy carries only in-frame clones and drops some. The sample has 90,000 or so clones; 65% to 90% are singletons. The source material was peripheral blood. These receptors came from a man aged 55-75 years with acute or convalescent COVID-19. Each CDR3 is given with its conserved first and last residue. Fields, in order: J gene, D gene, clone size, V gene, CDR3 DNA, CDR3 protein. The D gene is left open where the match is weak. Expanded clones are given a class, and other clones once, few, many or no size at all.

TRBJ2-2,-,-,TRBV7-2,TGTGCCAGCAGCCCCGACAGCCACACCGGGGAGCTGTTTTTT,CASSPDSHTGELFF
TRBJ1-1,-,-,TRBV12-3/TRBV12-4,TGTGCCAGCAGCCGAACAACGAACACTGAAGCTTTCTTT,CASSRTTNTEAFF
TRBJ2-7,-,-,TRBV7-2,TGTGCCAGCAGCTTAGCGCCGGCAGGCCACTCCTACGAGCAGTACTTC,CASSLAPAGHSYEQYF
TRBJ2-7,-,-,TRBV5-4,TGTGCCAGCAGCTTGGTGGGGGCGGGCTACGAGCAGTACTTC,CASSLVGAGYEQYF
TRBJ2-7,TRBD1,once,TRBV2,TGTGCCAGCCCCGACAGGGGGCAAGGGACCTACGAGCAGTACTTC,CASPDRGQGTYEQYF
TRBJ2-1,-,once,TRBV9,TGTGCCAGCAGCGTAGCAAGTAGCTCCTACAATGAGCAGTTCTTC,CASSVASSSYNEQFF
TRBJ2-4,-,-,TRBV5-1,TGCGCCAGCAGCTTTCCGGGCAGGGCCATTAATTTAGCCAAAAACATTCAGTACTTC,CASSFPGRAINLAKNIQYF
TRBJ1-5,-,-,TRBV12-3/TRBV12-4,TGTGCCAGCGGCTTCGGGTCTGAGCAGCCCCAGCATTTT,CASGFGSEQPQHF
TRBJ2-1,-,-,TRBV5-1,TGCGCCAGCAGCTTGGACCCGGGACTCCACAATGAGCAGTTCTTC,CASSLDPGLHNEQFF
TRBJ1-2,-,once,TRBV7-3,TGTGCCAGCAGCTTAACGGCAGGCCTCAACTATGGCTACACCTTC,CASSLTAGLNYGYTF
TRBJ2-5,-,once,TRBV11-1,TGTGCCAGCAGCTCGCCCGGGGGGCTCCAAGAGACCCAGTACTTC,CASSSPGGLQETQYF
TRBJ1-1,-,-,TRBV11-2,TGTGCCAGCAGTTGGAGTGCGAACACTGAAGCTTTCTTT,CASSWSANTEAFF
TRBJ2-1,-,-,TRBV29-1,TGCAGCGTTCTTGACTACCCCCTTCGGAATGAGCAGTTCTTC,CSVLDYPLRNEQFF
TRBJ1-5,-,-,TRBV19,TGTGCCAGTAGTATAGTGACACCCCTTCGAGCTCAGGCCCAGCATTTT,CASSIVTPLRAQAQHF
TRBJ2-2,TRBD1,few,TRBV7-9,TGTGCCAGCAGCATTCGGACAGGAGTCAACGGGGAGCTGTTTTTT,CASSIRTGVNGELFF
TRBJ2-7,TRBD1,-,TRBV9,TGTGCCAGCAGCCCCTATGACAGGGCATCCGAGCAGTACTTC,CASSPYDRASEQYF
TRBJ1-4,TRBD1,-,TRBV3-1/TRBV3-2,TGTGCCAGCAGCCCCCCGGGACAGGGGAATGAAAAACTGTTTTTT,CASSPPGQGNEKLFF
TRBJ2-7,-,-,TRBV4-1,TGCGCCAGCAGCCACCGACGGGACTACGAGCAGTACTTC,CASSHRRDYEQYF
TRBJ2-7,-,-,TRBV6-5,TGTGCCAGCAGTTCCGGAGGGACTCTCGAGCAGTACTTC,CASSSGGTLEQYF
TRBJ2-5,TRBD2,-,TRBV7-2,TGTGCCAGCAGCTTAGAACTTAGCGGGGGCCCTAAGACCCAGTACTTC,CASSLELSGGPKTQYF
TRBJ1-2,-,-,TRBV30,TGTGCCTGGAACGGGGGAGCTGGCTACACCTTC,CAWNGGAGYTF
TRBJ2-1,TRBD2,few,TRBV5-1,TGCGCCAGCAGCTTCCGGGACTACCAATTTAATGAGCAGTTCTTC,CASSFRDYQFNEQFF
TRBJ1-2,-,-,TRBV14,TGTGCCAGCAGCCGCTTCTCGGGCAGGGTGGGAAACTATGGCTACACCTTC,CASSRFSGRVGNYGYTF
TRBJ2-1,TRBD2,-,TRBV7-6,TGTGCCAGCAGCTCACGGTTACAGGGTTCCCTAGCGGGGGGGCCAAATGAGCAGTTCTTC,CASSSRLQGSLAGGPNEQFF
TRBJ2-1,-,-,TRBV5-1,TGCGCCAGCAGCCAAACCGTAACCGCGGCGGCCAATGAGCAGTTCTTC,CASSQTVTAAANEQFF
TRBJ2-3,-,-,TRBV14,TGTGCCAGCAGCTGGAGGGTAGCCACAGATACGCAGTATTTT,CASSWRVATDTQYF
TRBJ2-7,-,-,TRBV10-3,TGTGCCATCAGGGCGGTTGACCCCTACGAGCAGTACTTC,CAIRAVDPYEQYF
TRBJ2-1,-,-,TRBV19,TGTGCCAGTAGTATCCGCTCCTACAATGAGCAGTTCTTC,CASSIRSYNEQFF
TRBJ1-2,-,-,TRBV7-9,TGTGCCAGCAGCTTAGGTCGTAGCGGCTACACCTTC,CASSLGRSGYTF
TRBJ1-4,TRBD1,-,TRBV5-1,TGCGCCAGCAGCTTTGGACAGGGCACGGAATATGAAAAACTGTTTTTT,CASSFGQGTEYEKLFF
TRBJ2-7,TRBD2,once,TRBV7-9,TGTGCCAGCAGCTTCAGTCTAGCGGGACTGTACGAGCAGTACTTC,CASSFSLAGLYEQYF
TRBJ2-3,-,-,TRBV24-1,TGTGCCACCAGTGACGACCGATCGGGGACTAGCACAGATACGCAGTATTTT,CATSDDRSGTSTDTQYF
TRBJ1-4,TRBD1,-,TRBV19,TGTGCCAGTAGTCTTACAGGGGCGGCTAATGAAAAACTGTTTTTT,CASSLTGAANEKLFF
TRBJ2-7,-,-,TRBV5-4,TGTGCCAGCAGCTTGGCAGGGTTCGACGAGCAGTACTTC,CASSLAGFDEQYF
TRBJ1-6,-,-,TRBV7-2,TGTGCCAGCAGCTTAGCTTCGAATTCACCCCTCCACTTT,CASSLASNSPLHF
TRBJ2-5,-,-,TRBV5-1,TGCGCCAGCATAAGGGGAGAGACCCAGTACTTC,CASIRGETQYF
TRBJ1-1,TRBD1,-,TRBV5-4,TGTGCCAGCAGCTTGCCGGGACAGGGGATGGGCACTGAAGCTTTCTTT,CASSLPGQGMGTEAFF
TRBJ1-1,-,-,TRBV2,TGTGCCAGTAGGCTAAGGGGGTGGGACACTGAAGCTTTCTTT,CASRLRGWDTEAFF
TRBJ2-5,-,-,TRBV9,TGTGCCAGCAGCGTAGGGGCCGGGATCCAAGAGACCCAGTACTTC,CASSVGAGIQETQYF
TRBJ2-7,TRBD2,-,TRBV5-6,TGTGCCAGCAGCTTAGGACTAGCGGGGGCCTACGAGCAGTACTTC,CASSLGLAGAYEQYF
TRBJ2-7,-,few,TRBV27,TGTGCCAGCAGGGGGACCCTACAGGGCTACGAGCAGTACTTC,CASRGTLQGYEQYF
TRBJ2-1,TRBD2,-,TRBV7-3,TGTGCCAGCAGCACCAGTAGCGGGGGGCCCTCCTACAATGAGCAGTTCTTC,CASSTSSGGPSYNEQFF
TRBJ2-1,TRBD2,-,TRBV5-1,TGCGCCAGCAGTTCCGGGACTAGCGGGAGTTATGAGCAGTTCTTC,CASSSGTSGSYEQFF
TRBJ2-7,-,once,TRBV30,TGTGCCTGGAGTATCGCGACAGGCCCGCAGCAGTACTTC,CAWSIATGPQQYF
TRBJ1-1,-,-,TRBV6-1,TGTGCCAGCAGTGACGTAGGCAGGGCGAACACTGAAGCTTTCTTT,CASSDVGRANTEAFF
TRBJ2-1,-,-,TRBV19,TGTGCCAGTAGTATTGGTACTACCCCAATTGACAATGAGCAGTTCTTC,CASSIGTTPIDNEQFF
TRBJ1-4,-,-,TRBV4-1,TGCGCCAGCAGCCGCCGTGACAGGCTTAATGAAAAACTGTTTTTT,CASSRRDRLNEKLFF
TRBJ1-2,-,-,TRBV6-1,TGTGCCAGCAGTGAAGCGGAGGGATCTAACTATGGCTACACCTTC,CASSEAEGSNYGYTF
TRBJ2-2,-,-,TRBV7-6,TGTGCCAGCAGCCCAAGACAGCATTACACCGGGGAGCTGTTTTTT,CASSPRQHYTGELFF
TRBJ1-2,TRBD1,-,TRBV3-1/TRBV3-2,TGTGCCAGCAGCCAAGTTCCCGGGACAGGGAGTGGCTACACCTTC,CASSQVPGTGSGYTF
TRBJ2-7,TRBD2,-,TRBV6-5,TGTGCCAGCAGTTATCGGCTAGCGGGAGTGGTCGAGCAGTACTTC,CASSYRLAGVVEQYF
TRBJ1-1,-,-,TRBV30,TGTGCCTGGAGTTATCTAACAGGGAACACTGAAGCTTTCTTT,CAWSYLTGNTEAFF
TRBJ2-1,-,once,TRBV30,TGTGCCTGGAGTTTAAGGCGACAGGCCCATGAGCAGTTCTTC,CAWSLRRQAHEQFF
TRBJ1-1,-,-,TRBV27,TGTGCCAGCAACTCCCACCTACCGGGGGGGGGCAGGTACACTGAAGCTTTCTTT,CASNSHLPGGGRYTEAFF
TRBJ2-7,TRBD2,once,TRBV11-2,TGTGCCAGCAGCTTAGCATCTAGCGGGAGGGCCCACGAGCAGTACTTC,CASSLASSGRAHEQYF
TRBJ2-7,TRBD1,-,TRBV6-5,TGTGCCAGCAACAGACAGGGCCAATACGAGCAGTACTTC,CASNRQGQYEQYF
TRBJ2-7,-,-,TRBV10-3,TGTGCCATCAGTGATAGTTTCTACGAGCAGTACTTC,CAISDSFYEQYF
TRBJ2-1,TRBD2,-,TRBV27,TGTGCCAGCAGCCTAGCGGGAATACACAATGAGCAGTTCTTC,CASSLAGIHNEQFF